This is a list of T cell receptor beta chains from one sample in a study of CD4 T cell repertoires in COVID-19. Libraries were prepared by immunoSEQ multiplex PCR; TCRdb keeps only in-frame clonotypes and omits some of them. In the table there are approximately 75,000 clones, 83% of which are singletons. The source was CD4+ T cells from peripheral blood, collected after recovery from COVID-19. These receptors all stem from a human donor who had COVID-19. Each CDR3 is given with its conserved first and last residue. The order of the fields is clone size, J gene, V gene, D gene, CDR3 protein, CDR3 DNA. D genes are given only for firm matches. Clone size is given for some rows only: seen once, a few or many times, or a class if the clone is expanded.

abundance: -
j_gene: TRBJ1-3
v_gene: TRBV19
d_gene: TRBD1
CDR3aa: CASSTNYRGSSGNTIYF
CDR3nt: TGTGCCAGTAGTACAAACTACAGGGGCAGCTCTGGAAACACCATATATTTT

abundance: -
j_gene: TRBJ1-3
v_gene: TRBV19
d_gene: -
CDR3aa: CASSPPSSGNTIYF
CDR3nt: TGTGCCAGTAGTCCCCCGAGCTCTGGAAACACCATATATTTT

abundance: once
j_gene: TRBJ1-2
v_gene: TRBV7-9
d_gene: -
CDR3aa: CASSGGRYGYTF
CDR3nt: TGTGCCAGCAGCGGGGGGCGCTATGGCTACACCTTC

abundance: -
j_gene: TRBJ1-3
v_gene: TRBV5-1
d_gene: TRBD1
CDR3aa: CASSRTGGEGGNTIYF
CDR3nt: TGCGCCAGCAGCCGGACAGGGGGGGAAGGTGGAAACACCATATATTTT

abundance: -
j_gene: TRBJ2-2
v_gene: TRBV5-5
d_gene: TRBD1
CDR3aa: CASRSSLKDRANTGELFF
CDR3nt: TGTGCCAGCAGGTCCTCTTTAAAGGACAGGGCTAACACCGGGGAGCTGTTTTTT

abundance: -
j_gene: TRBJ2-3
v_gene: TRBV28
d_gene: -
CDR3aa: CASSEGPGDTQYF
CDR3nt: TGTGCCAGCAGTGAGGGGCCGGGGGATACGCAGTATTTT

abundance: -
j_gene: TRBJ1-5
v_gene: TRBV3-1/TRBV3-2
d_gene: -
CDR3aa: CASSQGRFGVSNQPQHF
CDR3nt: TGTGCCAGCAGCCAAGGCAGGTTCGGGGTTAGCAATCAGCCCCAGCATTTT

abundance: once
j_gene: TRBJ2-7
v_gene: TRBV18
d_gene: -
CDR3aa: CASSPTGPGEQYF
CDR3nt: TGTGCCAGCTCACCAACGGGCCCTGGTGAGCAGTACTTC

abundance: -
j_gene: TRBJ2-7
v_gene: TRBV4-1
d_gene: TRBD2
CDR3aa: CASSQDRTSAQSSYEQYF
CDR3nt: TGCGCCAGCAGCCAAGACAGGACTAGCGCCCAAAGCTCCTACGAGCAGTACTTC

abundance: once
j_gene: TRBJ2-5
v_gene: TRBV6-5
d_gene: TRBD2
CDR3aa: CASSSPASGRGETQYF
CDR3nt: TGTGCCAGCAGTTCACCAGCTAGCGGGAGAGGGGAGACCCAGTACTTC

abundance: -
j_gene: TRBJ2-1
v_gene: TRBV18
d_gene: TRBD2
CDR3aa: CASSRETSTLSGNEQFF
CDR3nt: TGTGCCAGCTCACGTGAGACTAGCACCCTTAGTGGCAATGAGCAGTTCTTC

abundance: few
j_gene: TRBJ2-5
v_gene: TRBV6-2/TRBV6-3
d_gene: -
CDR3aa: CASSPVGGRETQYF
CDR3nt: TGTGCCAGCAGTCCCGTTGGGGGCCGAGAGACCCAGTACTTC

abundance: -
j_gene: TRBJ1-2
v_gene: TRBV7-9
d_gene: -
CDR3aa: CASSQSGEVDGYTF
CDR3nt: TGTGCCAGCAGCCAGTCGGGGGAAGTCGATGGCTACACCTTC

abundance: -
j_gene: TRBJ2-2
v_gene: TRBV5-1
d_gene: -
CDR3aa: CASSLLSGDTGELFF
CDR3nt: TGCGCCAGCAGCTTGTTATCCGGGGACACCGGGGAGCTGTTTTTT

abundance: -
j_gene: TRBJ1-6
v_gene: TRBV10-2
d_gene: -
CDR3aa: CASSESGPFNNSPLHF
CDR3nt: TGCGCCAGCAGTGAGTCGGGGCCGTTTAATAATTCACCCCTCCACTTT

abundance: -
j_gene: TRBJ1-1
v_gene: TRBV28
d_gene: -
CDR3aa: CASRGGENTEAFF
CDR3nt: TGTGCCAGCAGGGGAGGGGAGAACACTGAAGCTTTCTTT

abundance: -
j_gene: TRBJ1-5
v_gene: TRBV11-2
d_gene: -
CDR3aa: CASSRPNQPQHF
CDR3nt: TGTGCCAGCAGCCGGCCGAATCAGCCCCAGCATTTT

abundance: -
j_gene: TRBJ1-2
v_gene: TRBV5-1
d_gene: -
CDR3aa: CASSLEGTERSTF
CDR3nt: TGCGCCAGCAGCTTGGAAGGGACGGAACGGTCCACCTTC

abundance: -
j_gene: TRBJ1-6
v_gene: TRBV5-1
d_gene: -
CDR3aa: CASSFRSGTLPLHF
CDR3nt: TGCGCCAGCAGCTTTCGGTCAGGCACGTTACCCCTCCACTTT

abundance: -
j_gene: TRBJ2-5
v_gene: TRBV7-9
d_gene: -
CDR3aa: CASSRESRYQETQYF
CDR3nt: TGTGCCAGCAGCCGAGAATCTAGGTACCAAGAGACCCAGTACTTC